The 30 T cell receptor beta chains listed next were all sequenced from one sample in a study of T cell responses to AZD1222 COVID-19 vaccine. The table came from immunoSEQ multiplex PCR; TCRdb's copy has only in-frame clones and leaves some out. The table has 95,000 to 100,000 clones, 70% to 85% seen once. The specimen comprised peripheral blood, sampled 28 days after the second AZD1222 dose. These receptors were collected from an adult who received the AZD1222 COVID-19 vaccine.

The V gene is TRBV3-1 (or the pseudogene TRBV3-2), the J gene TRBJ1-1; no reliable D call. CDR1 is LGHDT, CDR2 YNNKEL, per germline (reference sequence). V was pared by 1 base and J by 0 bases, with 6 bases between. This CDR3 contains 14 residues. CDR3 sequence reads: CASSQGRVNTEAFF. The CDR3 region has the DNA TGTGCCAGCAGCCAAGGGAGAGTGAACACTGAAGCTTTCTTT.

V usage is TRBV18 and J usage is TRBJ1-1; no clear D. Deletions cut 8 bases from V and 0 bases from J, with 7 bases between. Germline CDR1 and CDR2: KGHSH and LQKENI. This CDR3 region has 12 residues. CDR3 in amino acids: CASTNLNTEAFF. The CDR3 DNA sequence: TGTGCCAGCACGAATTTGAACACTGAAGCTTTCTTT.

The CDR3, as DNA: TGCGCCAGCAGCTTGGCCACTTCGGGGGTGGAGGGCTACACCTTC. Translated: CASSLATSGVEGYTF. The chain couples TRBV5-1 to TRBJ1-2; weak D call: TRBD1 (5 bases). Trimming took 0 bases from V and 8 from J, leaving 17 bases between them. Per the germline V gene, CDR1 is SGHRS and CDR2 is YFSETQ. The CDR3 totals 15 residues.

The chain recombines TRBV5-4 with TRBJ2-7; D gene ambiguous. This CDR3 comprises 13 residues. With 4 bases removed from V and 2 bases from J, the gap between germline ends came to 10 bases. Germline CDR1 is SGHNT and CDR2 is YYREEE (reference sequence). Written as DNA, the CDR3 is TGTGCCAGCAGCGTTCGTGGGGCCTACGAGCAGTACTTC. This sequence encodes CASSVRGAYEQYF.

The genes are TRBV9 and TRBJ2-1; D may correspond to TRBD1 or TRBD2 (5 bases each). Germline-derived CDR1 and CDR2 are SGDLS and YYNGEE. The V end lost 4 bases, the J end lost 2 bases, and 16 bases lay between the germline ends. This CDR3 contains 16 residues. DNA of the CDR3: TGTGCCAGCAGCCCTCTGGGGGTAAACCCCTACAATGAGCAGTTCTTC. Its protein product is CASSPLGVNPYNEQFF.

J is TRBJ1-1 and V is TRBV5-1; D might be TRBD1 (5 bases). The length of the CDR3 is 17 residues. The V end was cut by 5 bases, the J end by 4 bases, with 24 bases between. Germline loops: CDR1 SGHRS, CDR2 YFSETQ. CDR3 region: CASRLKTVPQGSTEAFF. DNA of the CDR3: TGCGCCAGCAGACTAAAGACAGTTCCTCAAGGGAGCACTGAAGCTTTCTTT.

The V call is TRBV5-1, the J call TRBJ1-2; perhaps TRBD1 as D (5 bases). CDR1 is SGHRS and CDR2 is YFSETQ in the germline V gene. V lost 4 bases, J lost 4 bases, and 8 bases lay in between. This CDR3 region has 12 residues. The CDR3, as DNA: TGCGCCAGCAGCGTTGACAGCTATGGCTACACCTTC. It translates to CASSVDSYGYTF.

This chain links TRBV6-5 with TRBJ2-1; 8 bases are shared with TRBD1. With 7 bases clipped from V and 8 bases from J, the junction kept 10 bases outside the gene matches. The CDR3 spans 14 residues. Germline V gene data show CDR1 as MNHEY and CDR2 as SVGAGI. The CDR3: CASTLRTGSYEQFF. CDR3 in DNA: TGTGCCAGCACCCTGAGGACAGGGTCTTATGAGCAGTTCTTC.

The V and J genes are TRBV4-1 and TRBJ1-6; D remains ambiguous. In germline, CDR1 is MGHRA, CDR2 YSYEKL. Between the trimmed V and J ends, which lost 6 bases and 5 bases, there was a span of 14 bases. The CDR3 runs 15 residues. In nucleotides, the CDR3 is TGCGCCAGCAGGACAACAACGCTCGATAATTCACCCCTCCACTTT. Its protein is CASRTTTLDNSPLHF.

The chain employs TRBV27 and TRBJ1-3; 9 nucleotides align to TRBD1. The CDR3 has 17 residues. Germline V gene lookup returns CDR1 MNHEY and CDR2 SMNVEV (reference sequence). The V segment lost 1 base and the J segment 8 bases; nucleotides outside the gene matches: 12. CDR3 protein: CASSLFSPQQGADTIYF. For the CDR3, the DNA is TGTGCCAGCAGTTTATTCTCCCCCCAACAGGGGGCGGACACCATATATTTT.

This clone was detected a few times. The chain employs TRBV5-1 and TRBJ2-7, with TRBD1 matching over 8 bases. The CDR3 extends over 15 amino acids. Germline V gene data show CDR1 as SGHRS and CDR2 as YFSETQ. With 0 bases clipped from V and 2 bases from J, the junction kept 4 bases outside the gene matches. DNA for the CDR3: TGCGCCAGCAGCTTGGGCAGGGGGCGAACCTACGAGCAGTACTTC. This translates into CASSLGRGRTYEQYF.

In DNA form, the CDR3 reads TGTGCCAGCAGCTTCACAGCTTTGCCTGAAAAACTGTTTTTT. Translated: CASSFTALPEKLFF. The chain employs TRBV7-2 and TRBJ1-4; D gene ambiguous. Deletions cut 3 bases from V and 7 bases from J, with 12 bases between. Per the germline V gene, CDR1 is SGHTA and CDR2 is FQGNSA. The CDR3 loop spans 14 amino acids.

In its sample, this clone was seen once. V gene TRBV29-1 combines with J gene TRBJ1-3; D is unclear. Trimming left V 4 bases short and J 0 bases short, with 10 bases between. Germline CDR1 and CDR2: SQVTM and ANQGSEA. There are 14 residues in the CDR3. The CDR3 DNA reads as TGCAGCGTTGCTCCCAGCCTCTCTGGAAACACCATATATTTT. The encoded protein is CSVAPSLSGNTIYF.

The DNA of the CDR3 is TGTGCCAGCAGTGACTCGGACAACAATGAGCAGTTCTTC. Its translation is CASSDSDNNEQFF. This chain links TRBV6-4 with TRBJ2-1; tentative D call: TRBD1 (5 bases). V lost 0 bases and J lost 5, with 5 bases in between. CDR3 length equals 13 residues. Germline V gene sequence: CDR1 MRHNA, CDR2 SNTAGT.

The V and J genes are TRBV6-6 and TRBJ1-4; D ambiguous. V lost 5 bases, J lost 8 bases, and 6 bases lay in between. Germline loops: CDR1 MNHNY, CDR2 SVGAGI (reference sequence). There are 11 residues in the CDR3. The CDR3 DNA sequence: TGTGCCAGCAGTCTAAACGAAAAACTGTTTTTT. Translated: CASSLNEKLFF.

The chain carries TRBV6-1 and TRBJ1-2; D gene ambiguous. Germline values: CDR1 MNHNS, CDR2 SASEGT. The CDR3 is 15 residues long. V gave up 0 bases and J gave up 1 base, with 9 bases separating them. Here the CDR3 reads CASSEAPDRNYGYTF. The DNA for the CDR3 is TGTGCCAGCAGTGAAGCCCCAGATCGTAACTATGGCTACACCTTC.

As DNA, the CDR3 is TGTGCCAGCAGTGACCGTCTTCAGCCCCAGCATTTT. Amino acid sequence: CASSDRLQPQHF. The chain has TRBV6-1 and TRBJ1-5; D uncertain. Germline V gives CDR1 MNHNS, CDR2 SASEGT. This CDR3 has 12 residues. Trimming removed 3 bases from V and 6 bases from J, with 6 bases in between.

V usage is TRBV7-9 and J usage is TRBJ2-7; 9 bases align to TRBD2. The CDR3 length is 16 residues. Looked up from germline, CDR1 is SEHNR and CDR2 is FQNEAQ (reference sequence). Unmatched junction bases numbered 13, after V lost 5 bases and J lost 5 bases. The DNA for the CDR3 is TGTGCCAGCAGCGGGGGTCCCGGGACTAGCTTCGACGAGCAGTACTTC. Translation gives CASSGGPGTSFDEQYF. Based on the CDR3 plus reference TRBV7-9 and TRBJ2-7, the full variable domain is DTGVSQNPRHKITKRGQNVTFRCDPISEHNRLYWYRQTLGQGPEFLTYFQNEAQLEKSRLLSDRFSAERPKGSFSTLEIQRTEQGDSAMYLCASSGGPGTSFDEQYFGPGTRLTVT.

The chain has TRBV6-6 and TRBJ1-3; TRBD1 aligns across 9 bases. Unmatched junction bases numbered 8, after V lost 5 bases and J lost 3 bases. This CDR3 is 16 amino acids long. Germline CDR1 and CDR2: MNHNY and SVGAGI (reference sequence). The CDR3 region is CASSNLGTGFGNTIYF. Here the CDR3 DNA reads TGTGCCAGCAGTAACCTTGGGACAGGGTTTGGAAACACCATATATTTT.

The V call is TRBV18, the J call TRBJ2-4; maybe TRBD2 (5 bases). From germline, CDR1 is KGHSH and CDR2 LQKENI. The CDR3 totals 15 residues. The ends were cut back, 6 bases at V and 2 bases at J, with 14 bases in the middle. For the CDR3, the DNA is TGTGCCAGCTCCCTTTTCGGGGAGACCAAAAACATTCAGTACTTC. Translating it yields CASSLFGETKNIQYF.

This clone was observed a single time. The CDR3, as DNA: TGTGCCACCTTGACAGGGTACTTAACTGAAGCTTTCTTT. This sequence encodes CATLTGYLTEAFF. The J gene is TRBJ1-1, the V gene TRBV6-5, with TRBD1 matching over 7 bases. Germline V gene data show CDR1 as MNHEY and CDR2 as SVGAGI. This CDR3 comprises 13 residues. V shed 10 bases and J 5 bases; nucleotides not matched to a gene: 10.

This chain uses TRBV7-9 with TRBJ1-6; 9 bases line up with TRBD1. The CDR3 sequence is 16 residues long. The junction had 11 bases not matched to a gene; V was cut back by 4 bases and J by 10 bases. Germline assignment: CDR1 SEHNR and CDR2 FQNEAQ (reference sequence). CDR3 in amino acids: CASSSSVGTGRSPLHF. In nucleotides, the CDR3 is TGTGCCAGCAGCTCTTCTGTCGGGACAGGGCGGTCACCCCTCCACTTT.

The V gene is TRBV20-1, the J gene TRBJ2-1, with TRBD2 matching over 7 bases. V lost 3 bases, J lost 5 bases, and 4 bases stayed unmatched. The CDR3 runs to 13 residues. Germline CDR1 and CDR2: DFQATT and SNEGSKA (reference sequence). In DNA, the CDR3 is TGCAGTGCTAGTACTAGCGCTAACAATGAGCAGTTCTTC. It specifies CSASTSANNEQFF.

The rearrangement joins TRBV7-3 to TRBJ2-5; 7 nucleotides match TRBD2. This CDR3 has 15 residues. Germline CDR1 is SGHTA and CDR2 is FQGTGA. V was clipped by 5 bases and J by 3 bases; unmatched bases: 9. The CDR3 protein is CASSVTGLAEETQYF. The CDR3 DNA follows: TGTGCCAGCAGCGTTACCGGTCTAGCGGAAGAGACCCAGTACTTC.

The chain links TRBV29-1 to TRBJ1-1; D is undetermined. Trimming took 6 bases from V and 1 from J, leaving 12 bases between them. The length of the CDR3 is 13 residues. CDR1 and CDR2 (germline): SQVTM, ANQGSEA. As DNA, the CDR3 is TGCAGCGTATATAAGGTGGAGAACACTGAAGCTTTCTTT. It is translated as CSVYKVENTEAFF.

This chain joins TRBV11-3 and TRBJ2-3; perhaps TRBD1 as D (5 bases). CDR1 SGHNT and CDR2 YENEEA come from the germline V gene. Trimming cost V 5 bases and J 2 bases, with 17 bases left between them. The CDR3 has 16 residues. In DNA form, the CDR3 reads TGTGCCAGCAGCCCTTCTTATCTAGGGGCCACAGATACGCAGTATTTT. The encoded protein is CASSPSYLGATDTQYF.

The chain combines TRBV29-1 with TRBJ1-5, with TRBD1 as a possible D gene (6 bases). CDR1 is SQVTM and CDR2 is ANQGSEA in the germline V gene. V shed 2 bases and J shed 7 bases, with 12 bases lying between them. The CDR3 totals 13 residues. The CDR3 DNA follows: TGCAGCGTTGAATGGGGGGCAGGACAGCCCCAGCATTTT. Its protein is CSVEWGAGQPQHF.

The chain carries TRBV7-9 and TRBJ2-1; 9 bases match TRBD1. V trimming: 5 bases; J trimming: 11 bases; junction bases outside the gene matches: 4. The CDR3 loop spans 12 amino acids. Germline V gives CDR1 SEHNR, CDR2 FQNEAQ (reference sequence). Here the CDR3 reads CASSRQGGKQFF. DNA of the CDR3: TGTGCCAGCAGCCGACAGGGGGGAAAGCAGTTCTTC.

J is TRBJ1-2 and V is TRBV29-1, with 9 nucleotides matching TRBD1. V lost 7 bases to trimming and J lost 9 bases; unmatched junction nucleotides: 12. Germline assignment: CDR1 SQVTM and CDR2 ANQGSEA. CDR3 length: 13 residues. CDR3 sequence: CSAVTGGGWSYTF. In nucleotides, the CDR3 is TGCAGCGCGGTTACAGGGGGCGGGTGGAGCTACACCTTC.

The chain is built from TRBV5-6 and TRBJ2-5; TRBD2 matches at 9 bases. Germline V gene lookup returns CDR1 SGHDT and CDR2 YYEEEE. Unmatched junction bases numbered 5, after V lost 1 base and J lost 1 base. This CDR3 is 16 amino acids long. In DNA form, the CDR3 reads TGTGCCAGCAGCTTGACGGGACTAGCAGTCCAAGAGACCCAGTACTTC. Translation gives CASSLTGLAVQETQYF.